What follows is one T cell receptor beta chain and its context. Some clones are missing from TCRdb's copy, which holds only in-frame ones; the method was immunoSEQ multiplex PCR. This table has approximately 130,000 clones, around nine tenths appearing once. This sample was included in a study of cytomegalovirus exposure and HLA in healthy donors. Between the trimmed V and J ends, which lost 6 bases and 0 bases, there was a span of 9 bases. CDR1 SNHLY and CDR2 FYNNEI come from the germline V gene. The CDR3 is 15 amino acids. Sample: PBMCs. The TCR comes from a woman between 18 and 29 years old in good health and CMV-seronegative. The chain joins TRBV2 to TRBJ2-6, with a tentative D call TRBD2 (5 bases). The CDR3 loop is CASRDGLSGANVLTF. CDR3 sequence (DNA): TGTGCCAGCAGGGACGGACTCTCTGGGGCCAACGTCCTGACTTTC.